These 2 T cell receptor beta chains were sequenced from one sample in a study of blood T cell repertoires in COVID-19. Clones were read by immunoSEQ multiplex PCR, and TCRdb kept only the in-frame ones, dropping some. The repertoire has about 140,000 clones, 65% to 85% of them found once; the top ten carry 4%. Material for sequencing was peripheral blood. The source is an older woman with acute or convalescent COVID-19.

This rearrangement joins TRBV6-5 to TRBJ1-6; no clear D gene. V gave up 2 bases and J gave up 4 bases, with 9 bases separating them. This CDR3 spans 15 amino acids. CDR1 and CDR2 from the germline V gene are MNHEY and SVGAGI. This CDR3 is CASSYRRRYNSPLHF. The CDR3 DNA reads TGTGCCAGCAGTTACCGGAGGAGATATAATTCACCCCTCCACTTT.

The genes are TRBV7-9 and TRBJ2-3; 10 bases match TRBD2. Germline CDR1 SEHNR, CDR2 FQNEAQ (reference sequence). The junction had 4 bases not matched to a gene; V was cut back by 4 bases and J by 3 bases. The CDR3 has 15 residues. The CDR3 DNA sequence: TGTGCCAGCAGCTCCAGCGGGAGGGGTACAGATACGCAGTATTTT. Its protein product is CASSSSGRGTDTQYF.